Following are 32 T cell receptor beta chains from one sample sequenced in a study of OX40 agonist ivuxolimab in advanced cancers. The repertoire was sequenced with immunoSEQ multiplex PCR; TCRdb's copy has only in-frame clones and lacks some. The table includes under 50,000 clones, 88% detected once. Sequences were derived from CD4+ or CD8+ T cells sorted from blood, sampled in a trial of the OX40 agonist ivuxolimab. The receptors derive from an adult with an advanced solid tumor such as melanoma, head and neck, liver or kidney cancer.

The gene calls are TRBV28 and TRBJ1-5; 7 bases match TRBD1. V trimming: 6 bases; J trimming: 4 bases; junction bases outside the gene matches: 6. This CDR3 region has 14 residues. In germline, CDR1 is MDHEN, CDR2 SYDVKM. The CDR3 DNA sequence: TGTGCCAGCAGGGATCAGGGGGGAAATCAGCCCCAGCATTTT. Its protein product is CASRDQGGNQPQHF.

The chain has TRBV18 and TRBJ1-3; TRBD1 aligns across 10 bases. CDR1 and CDR2 from the germline V gene are KGHSH and LQKENI. The CDR3 is 15 amino acids. V shed 3 bases, J shed 4 bases, and the junction held 3 bases outside the gene matches. As DNA, the CDR3 is TGTGCCAGCTCACCGGGACAGGGGTACGGAAACACCATATATTTT. Translating gives CASSPGQGYGNTIYF.

The V call is TRBV28, the J call TRBJ2-2; TRBD2 aligns across 8 bases. The CDR3 loop spans 15 amino acids. Germline-derived CDR1 and CDR2 are MDHEN and SYDVKM. Trimming at V came to 2 bases and at J to 4 bases, leaving 3 bases not matched to a gene. The CDR3 DNA sequence: TGTGCCAGCAGTTTAGACGGGAGGGCCACCGGGGAGCTGTTTTTT. Encoded protein: CASSLDGRATGELFF.

V and J are TRBV11-2 and TRBJ1-3; the D is unclear. Trimming took off 5 bases at V and 4 bases at J, with 12 bases between the two ends. CDR3 length equals 14 residues. CDR1 and CDR2 (germline): SGHAT, FQNNGV. In nucleotides, the CDR3 is TGTGCCAGCAGCGCAGGACTTTTCGGAAACACCATATATTTT. Protein product: CASSAGLFGNTIYF.

This chain uses TRBV5-1 with TRBJ2-7; either TRBD1 or TRBD2 may fit D (5 bases each). Germline CDR1 reads SGHRS; CDR2 reads YFSETQ. This CDR3 has 13 amino acids. Trimming left V 0 bases short and J 2 bases short, with 6 bases between. The CDR3 spells CASSLVGPYEQYF. The DNA of the CDR3 is TGCGCCAGCAGCTTGGTGGGACCCTACGAGCAGTACTTC.

This chain joins TRBV6-6 and TRBJ2-3; TRBD2 matches 8 bases. Germline CDR1 is MNHNY and CDR2 is SVGAGI (reference sequence). This CDR3 is 14 amino acids long. V lost 6 bases to trimming and J lost 1 base; unmatched junction nucleotides: 3. CDR3: CASSQLAGTDTQYF. In nucleotides, the CDR3 is TGTGCCAGCAGCCAACTAGCGGGCACAGATACGCAGTATTTT.

The chain is built from TRBV29-1 and TRBJ2-2, with a weak D call TRBD1 (5 bases). CDR1 and CDR2 (germline): SQVTM, ANQGSEA. The V end lost 3 bases, the J end lost 7 bases, and 18 bases lay between the germline ends. This CDR3 has 15 amino acids. The DNA for the CDR3 is TGCAGCGTTGAGGCACCAGGGATGGATGGCGGGGAGCTGTTTTTT. Its translation: CSVEAPGMDGGELFF.

CDR3 in DNA: TGTGCCAGCAGCTTAGGGACTAGCGGGGCCTGGGATGAGCAGTTCTTC. The encoded protein is CASSLGTSGAWDEQFF. The genes are TRBV7-2 and TRBJ2-1, with 12 bases that match TRBD2. Looked up from germline, CDR1 is SGHTA and CDR2 is FQGNSA. The CDR3 contains 16 residues. V lost 1 base, J lost 8 bases, and 6 bases stayed unmatched.

The chain couples TRBV2 to TRBJ1-2; unclear D gene. From germline, CDR1 is SNHLY and CDR2 FYNNEI. CDR3 size: 13 residues. The ends were cut back, 6 bases at V and 2 bases at J, with 10 bases in the middle. The CDR3 bases are TGTGCCAGCAGCGCAGACGGCAACTATGGCTACACCTTC. Residues: CASSADGNYGYTF.

This clone was counted between two and nine times. The rearrangement uses TRBV13 and TRBJ2-1; 9 bases align to TRBD1. The V gene end was trimmed by 3 bases and the J gene end by 9 bases; junction bases not matched to a gene: 21. Germline CDR1 reads PRHDT; CDR2 reads FYEKMQ (reference sequence). This CDR3 contains 19 residues. CDR3 nucleotide sequence: TGTGCCAGCAGCTTCTACAGCCTTAGCCGGGACAGGGTAGCGGCTGAGCAGTTCTTC. Its translation is CASSFYSLSRDRVAAEQFF. The whole variable domain, filled in from reference TRBV13 and TRBJ2-1, reads AAGVIQSPRHLIKEKRETATLKCYPIPRHDTVYWYQQGPGQDPQFLISFYEKMQSDKGSIPDRFSAQQFSDYHSELNMSSLELGDSALYFCASSFYSLSRDRVAAEQFFGPGTRLTVL.

The J gene is TRBJ2-7, the V gene TRBV7-9; 7 nucleotides align to TRBD2. The length of the CDR3 is 14 residues. J lost 0 bases, V lost 4 bases, and 3 bases had no gene match. The V gene's germline CDR1 is SEHNR and CDR2 FQNEAQ (reference sequence). DNA of the CDR3: TGTGCCAGCAGCTCTAGCGGTAGCTCCTACGAGCAGTACTTC. Encoded protein: CASSSSGSSYEQYF.

The chain employs TRBV27 and TRBJ2-7; TRBD1 matches 7 bases. Germline CDR1 and CDR2: MNHEY and SMNVEV (reference sequence). The CDR3 runs to 14 residues. The V and J ends lost 5 bases and 2 bases, in that order; junction bases with no gene match: 6. This CDR3 is CASSINRGAYEQYF. DNA for the CDR3: TGTGCCAGCAGTATAAACAGGGGCGCCTACGAGCAGTACTTC.

The chain carries TRBV18 and TRBJ2-5; D unclear. CDR1 and CDR2 from the germline V gene are KGHSH and LQKENI. The germline V and J ends were trimmed by 6 bases and 0 bases, with 5 bases remaining between them. This CDR3 has 12 amino acids. The CDR3 sequence is CASSGYQETQYF. In nucleotides, the CDR3 is TGTGCCAGCTCGGGGTACCAAGAGACCCAGTACTTC.

This clone showed up just once. CDR3 bases: TGCGCCAGCAGCCAAGATCGAGAGACCCAGTACTTC. Protein product: CASSQDRETQYF. The J gene is TRBJ2-5, the V gene TRBV4-1; the D is unclear. Per the germline V gene, CDR1 is MGHRA and CDR2 is YSYEKL. The CDR3 extends over 12 amino acids. Trimming cost V 0 bases and J 4 bases, with 3 bases left between them.

This rearrangement joins TRBV9 to TRBJ2-7; D is unresolved. Looked up from germline, CDR1 is SGDLS and CDR2 is YYNGEE. V dropped 3 bases and J dropped 0 bases, with 7 bases sitting between them. CDR3 length equals 13 residues. This CDR3 is CASSDGISYEQYF. The DNA for the CDR3 is TGTGCCAGCAGCGACGGTATCTCCTACGAGCAGTACTTC.

V usage is TRBV28 and J usage is TRBJ1-3; D remains ambiguous. The germline V gene has CDR1 MDHEN and CDR2 SYDVKM. Trimming pared 3 bases from V and 0 bases from J, leaving 12 bases between. The CDR3 is 16 amino acids. This CDR3 reads CASSFGQVRSGNTIYF. The DNA of the CDR3 is TGTGCCAGCAGTTTCGGCCAGGTCCGCTCTGGAAACACCATATATTTT.

This clone was observed once. This sequence joins TRBV5-1 and TRBJ2-5, with D possibly TRBD2 on 6 matching bases. The DNA end favors TRBJ2-7, so the J call may be wrong. The CDR3 contains 18 residues. Germline-derived CDR1 and CDR2 are SGHRS and YFSETQ. CDR3 sequence (DNA): TGCGCCAGCAGCTTGCGGGGCCCTCTAGCGACAAACTCCTACGAGCAGTACTTC. Protein: CASSLRGPLATNSYEQYF.

The V call is TRBV9, the J call TRBJ1-6; 10 bases are shared with TRBD1. Germline loops: CDR1 SGDLS, CDR2 YYNGEE. The CDR3 covers 16 residues. Trimming at V came to 2 bases and at J to 15 bases, leaving 14 bases not matched to a gene. Here the CDR3 reads CASSVWPGTGVQDLHF. The CDR3 nucleotides are TGTGCCAGCAGCGTTTGGCCCGGGACAGGGGTACAGGACCTCCACTTT.

The chain couples TRBV10-1 to TRBJ2-1; a weak D match, TRBD1 (5 bases). V lost 0 bases and J 10 bases, leaving 7 bases between the germline ends. Germline V lookup: CDR1 WNHNN, CDR2 SYGVQD (reference sequence). The CDR3 has 12 amino acids. The CDR3 loop reads CASSESTAEQFF. Written as DNA, the CDR3 is TGCGCCAGCAGTGAGTCGACAGCAGAGCAGTTCTTC.

The chain combines TRBV5-1 with TRBJ2-2; weak D call: TRBD2 (6 bases). The CDR3 has 15 residues. Trimming pared 7 bases from V and 3 bases from J, leaving 16 bases between. Germline-derived CDR1 and CDR2 are SGHRS and YFSETQ. The CDR3 sequence is CASYPGAKYTGELFF. CDR3 DNA: TGCGCCAGCTACCCGGGAGCAAAGTACACCGGGGAGCTGTTTTTT.

This chain connects TRBV29-1 to TRBJ2-7; D call uncertain. Trimming pared 5 bases from V and 2 bases from J, leaving 10 bases between. The V gene's germline CDR1 is SQVTM and CDR2 ANQGSEA. CDR3 length: 12 amino acids. The CDR3 bases are TGCAGCGTTAAAAGGGAAACCTACGAGCAGTACTTC. This translates into CSVKRETYEQYF.

The genes are TRBV7-2 and TRBJ1-1; TRBD1 matches at 10 bases. The germline V gene has CDR1 SGHTA and CDR2 FQGNSA. This CDR3 has 16 amino acids. V lost 5 bases and J lost 1; bases outside the gene matches: 7. CDR3 sequence (DNA): TGTGCCAGCAGCCCCAGGACAGGGGGGTCGAACACTGAAGCTTTCTTT. As protein: CASSPRTGGSNTEAFF.

The CDR3 nucleotides are TGTGCCAGCAGCGAACAGGCAGAAGTGAACACTGAAGCTTTCTTT. Its translation is CASSEQAEVNTEAFF. The chain combines TRBV9 with TRBJ1-1, with a possible D match to TRBD1 (5 bases). The germline V gene has CDR1 SGDLS and CDR2 YYNGEE. There are 15 residues in the CDR3. V dropped 3 bases and J dropped 0 bases, with 12 bases sitting between them.

The chain has TRBV7-2 and TRBJ2-2; D is undetermined. CDR3 length: 13 amino acids. V lost 7 bases, J lost 1 base, and 7 bases lay in between. Germline V gives CDR1 SGHTA, CDR2 FQGNSA. CDR3 loop: CASTLVNTGELFF. In DNA form, the CDR3 reads TGTGCCAGCACCCTGGTGAACACCGGGGAGCTGTTTTTT.

The V call is TRBV9, the J call TRBJ2-3; 10 nucleotides agree with TRBD2. Germline V gene lookup returns CDR1 SGDLS and CDR2 YYNGEE. CDR3 length equals 17 residues. The junction had 6 bases not matched to a gene; V was cut back by 0 bases and J by 2 bases. CDR3 loop: CASSVDGLAGVTDTQYF. As DNA, the CDR3 is TGTGCCAGCAGCGTAGATGGTCTAGCGGGGGTCACAGATACGCAGTATTTT.

This chain joins TRBV4-2 and TRBJ2-7; D call uncertain. The CDR3 contains 16 residues. Germline lookup yields CDR1 LGHNA and CDR2 YNFKEQ. Between the trimmed V and J ends, which lost 0 bases and 4 bases, there was a span of 16 bases. The chain's CDR3 is CASSQDTAVERYEQYF. As DNA, the CDR3 is TGTGCCAGCAGCCAAGATACGGCAGTCGAGCGATACGAGCAGTACTTC.

The count of this clone is one. This chain links TRBV19 with TRBJ1-2, with 7 bases that match TRBD1. J gave up 2 bases and V 5 bases, and 5 bases lay outside the gene matches. CDR3 size: 14 residues. Germline V gene lookup returns CDR1 LNHDA and CDR2 SQIVND (reference sequence). DNA for the CDR3: TGTGCCAGTAGTCTGGGACAGACCAACTATGGCTACACCTTC. It encodes CASSLGQTNYGYTF.

In this sample, this clone turned up once. The chain joins TRBV5-1 to TRBJ2-1; 13 bases match TRBD2. The V segment lost 3 bases and the J segment 7 bases; nucleotides outside the gene matches: 7. This CDR3 has 16 residues. Per germline, CDR1 SGHRS and CDR2 YFSETQ. CDR3 sequence (DNA): TGCGCCAGCAGCTCCTACTCGGGACTAGCGGGGAATGAGCAGTTCTTC. It encodes CASSSYSGLAGNEQFF.

In regard to this clone: With a much larger clone just one base away, this may be a read error. The conserved phenylalanine or tryptophan normally closing the CDR3 is absent here, so this likely arose from a read error. The chain has TRBV2 and TRBJ2-7, with a weak D call TRBD1 (6 bases). Trimming took 4 bases from V and 6 from J, leaving 10 bases between them. The CDR3 is 12 residues long. CDR1 and CDR2 (germline): SNHLY, FYNNEI. The CDR3 is CASSAGVGEQYL. The CDR3 region has the DNA TGTGCCAGCAGTGCAGGGGTCGGCGAGCAGTACCTC.

The chain links TRBV7-2 to TRBJ2-1, with D perhaps matching TRBD1 or TRBD2 (5 bases each). Germline lookup yields CDR1 SGHTA and CDR2 FQGNSA. V was pared by 4 bases and J by 1 base, with 11 bases between. The CDR3 is 15 residues long. The CDR3 spells CASSYQGVSYNEQFF. The CDR3 nucleotides read TGTGCCAGCAGCTACCAGGGAGTATCCTACAATGAGCAGTTCTTC.

This chain's CDR3 is CASSAASVGDEQYF. As DNA, the CDR3 is TGCGCCAGCAGCGCCGCGTCCGTGGGGGACGAGCAGTACTTC. The rearrangement links TRBV5-1 to TRBJ2-7; either TRBD1 or TRBD2 may supply D (5 bases each). CDR3 length equals 14 residues. Germline V gives CDR1 SGHRS, CDR2 YFSETQ. Trimming removed 4 bases from V and 5 bases from J, with 16 bases in between.

This clone came up a few times. The chain uses TRBV11-2 and TRBJ2-5, with 10 bases lining up with TRBD2. This CDR3 region has 16 residues. J was trimmed by 1 base and V by 4 bases; bases with no gene match: 6. From germline, CDR1 is SGHAT and CDR2 FQNNGV. The CDR3 DNA reads TGTGCCAGCAGCTCGACCCGACTAGCGGGCCAAGAGACCCAGTACTTC. Its protein is CASSSTRLAGQETQYF. Filled out from reference TRBV11-2 and TRBJ2-5, the complete variable domain reads EAGVAQSPRYKIIEKRQSVAFWCNPISGHATLYWYQQILGQGPKLLIQFQNNGVVDDSQLPKDRFSAERLKGVDSTLKIQPAKLEDSAVYLCASSSTRLAGQETQYFGPGTRLLVL.